The 19 T cell receptor beta chains in this list originate from one sample, sequenced in a study of blood T cell repertoires in COVID-19. The table came from immunoSEQ multiplex PCR; TCRdb's copy has only in-frame clones and leaves some out. In the table there are about 180,000 clones, about 90% of which are singletons. The sequenced sample was PBMCs or T cells enriched from blood (not recorded which). Every receptor here comes from a woman aged 18-30 years who had recovered from COVID-19.

V usage is TRBV7-2 and J usage is TRBJ1-2; 8 nucleotides line up with TRBD1. Germline CDR1 reads SGHTA; CDR2 reads FQGNSA. V trimming: 1 base; J trimming: 5 bases; junction bases outside the gene matches: 9. The CDR3 has 16 residues. The CDR3: CASSLVVQGAEYGYTF. For the CDR3, the DNA is TGTGCCAGCAGCTTAGTAGTCCAGGGGGCGGAGTATGGCTACACCTTC.

This clone came up once. The V gene is TRBV11-3, the J gene TRBJ2-5; 12 nucleotides line up with TRBD2. This CDR3 contains 16 residues. The ends lost 3 bases at V and 5 bases at J; junction bases unmatched: 7. Per germline, CDR1 SGHNT and CDR2 YENEEA. In nucleotides, the CDR3 is TGTGCCAGCAGCTTCGGACTAGCGGGAACGGAGGAGACCCAGTACTTC. Its protein product is CASSFGLAGTEETQYF.

This clone appeared a few times. This chain uses TRBV9 with TRBJ2-3, with D unclear. V was shortened by 0 bases and J by 2 bases, with 13 bases between the two germline ends. The CDR3 has 16 residues. Germline CDR1 reads SGDLS; CDR2 reads YYNGEE. The CDR3 nucleotides read TGTGCCAGCAGCGTAGAGGCTCGTACTATCACAGATACGCAGTATTTT. Its protein product is CASSVEARTITDTQYF.

This sequence joins TRBV27 and TRBJ1-6, with a weak D call TRBD1 (5 bases). CDR3 length equals 14 residues. Trimming took 0 bases from V and 9 from J, leaving 9 bases between them. CDR1 is MNHEY and CDR2 is SMNVEV in the germline V gene (reference sequence). The CDR3 loop reads CASSLSMGGSPLHF. DNA of the CDR3: TGTGCCAGCAGTTTATCGATGGGGGGTTCACCCCTCCACTTT.

The chain couples TRBV7-3 to TRBJ2-2; 8 bases align to TRBD1. Germline CDR1 is SGHTA and CDR2 is FQGTGA. The CDR3 is made up of 15 amino acids. The junction had 8 bases not matched to a gene; V was cut back by 6 bases and J by 5 bases. CDR3 protein: CASRTADRATGELFF. The CDR3 DNA follows: TGTGCCAGCAGGACGGCGGACAGGGCGACCGGGGAGCTGTTTTTT.

CDR3 residues: CASRWGQPNTGELFF. The CDR3, as DNA: TGTGCCAGCAGATGGGGACAGCCAAACACCGGGGAGCTGTTTTTT. The chain carries TRBV6-5 and TRBJ2-2; TRBD1 matches 7 bases. Germline V CDR1 and CDR2: MNHEY, SVGAGI. With V trimmed by 6 bases and J by 2 bases, 6 bases remained unmatched. This CDR3 has 15 residues.

The chain couples TRBV3-1 (or the pseudogene TRBV3-2) to TRBJ2-2; D remains ambiguous. The germline V gene has CDR1 LGHDT and CDR2 YNNKEL (reference sequence). CDR3 length: 13 amino acids. V dropped 8 bases and J dropped 1 base, with 8 bases sitting between them. CDR3 coding DNA: TGTGCCAGCCTTTTACTGAACACCGGGGAGCTGTTTTTT. It translates to CASLLLNTGELFF.

The V call is TRBV7-9, the J call TRBJ1-2, with 7 bases that match TRBD1. The V segment lost 5 bases and the J segment 8 bases; nucleotides outside the gene matches: 14. CDR3 length: 15 amino acids. Germline values: CDR1 SEHNR, CDR2 FQNEAQ (reference sequence). This CDR3 reads CASSRSGTEGLGYTF. The CDR3 DNA reads as TGTGCCAGCAGCAGATCCGGGACAGAAGGCTTAGGCTACACCTTC.

This clone was seen a handful of times. This chain joins TRBV3-1 (or the pseudogene TRBV3-2) and TRBJ2-7; 7 positions match TRBD1. Germline CDR1 reads LGHDT; CDR2 reads YNNKEL (reference sequence). J lost 3 bases, V lost 6 bases, and 8 bases had no gene match. The CDR3 is made up of 14 amino acids. The DNA of the CDR3 is TGTGCCAGCAGTAAGGCGGACAGGATCTACGAGCAGTACTTC. Its translation: CASSKADRIYEQYF.

Here the CDR3 DNA reads TGTGCCAGTAGCGAGCGGGGTAGGCGTAATGAAAAACTGTTTTTT. It is translated as CASSERGRRNEKLFF. The rearrangement joins TRBV19 to TRBJ1-4, with D unresolved. Germline values: CDR1 LNHDA, CDR2 SQIVND (reference sequence). V gave up 6 bases and J gave up 4 bases, with 15 bases separating them. The CDR3 length is 15 residues.

As concerns this clone: Within the sample, other DNA sequences also encode this same CDR3. This chain connects TRBV6-1 to TRBJ1-1; the D gene is possibly TRBD1 (5 bases). CDR3 size: 13 residues. Germline CDR1 MNHNS, CDR2 SASEGT. V lost 0 bases and J lost 4, with 6 bases in between. The CDR3 region is CASSEAGGTEAFF. The DNA for the CDR3 is TGTGCCAGCAGTGAAGCGGGGGGCACTGAAGCTTTCTTT.

The chain links TRBV7-2 to TRBJ1-2; 12 bases agree with TRBD1. Germline CDR1 reads SGHTA; CDR2 reads FQGNSA. V shed 3 bases, J shed 8 bases, and the junction held 7 bases outside the gene matches. The CDR3 sequence is 15 residues long. The CDR3 bases are TGTGCCAGCAGCTTTCCGGGACAGGGGGCTGAGGGCTACACCTTC. This encodes CASSFPGQGAEGYTF.

V gene TRBV28 combines with J gene TRBJ1-4, with D perhaps matching TRBD1 (5 bases). Trimming stripped 4 bases from V and 5 bases from J, with 23 bases between. This CDR3 is 18 amino acids long. Germline lookup yields CDR1 MDHEN and CDR2 SYDVKM. The CDR3 region has the DNA TGTGCCAGCAGTTCGATGAAGGATCCGGGACGGGGGAATGAAAAACTGTTTTTT. Translation gives CASSSMKDPGRGNEKLFF.

The chain employs TRBV7-2 and TRBJ1-1; a weak D match, TRBD1 (6 bases). Per the germline V gene, CDR1 is SGHTA and CDR2 is FQGNSA. The V and J ends lost 2 bases and 2 bases respectively, with 12 bases between them. The CDR3 runs to 15 residues. CDR3 amino acids: CASSLSGTLNTEAFF. The CDR3 region has the DNA TGTGCCAGCAGCTTATCCGGGACACTAAACACTGAAGCTTTCTTT.

Notes on this clone: One end of the junction does not line up with germline, which may come from a read error. The CDR3 nucleotides are TGTGCTAGCAGCGCCCGGACTAGCGGGAGGGCCGACAATGAGCAGTTCTTC. Protein sequence: CASSARTSGRADNEQFF. This sequence joins TRBV7-7 and TRBJ2-1; TRBD2 agrees at 15 bases. CDR1 SSHAT and CDR2 FNYEAQ come from the germline V gene (reference sequence). This CDR3 comprises 17 residues.

The chain combines TRBV3-1 (or the pseudogene TRBV3-2) with TRBJ1-1, with 8 bases that match TRBD1. Germline CDR1 LGHDT, CDR2 YNNKEL (reference sequence). The V gene end was trimmed by 6 bases and the J gene end by 1 base; junction bases not matched to a gene: 13. This CDR3 spans 17 amino acids. CDR3 sequence reads: CASSLRQGRAANTEAFF. As DNA, the CDR3 is TGTGCCAGCAGTCTAAGACAGGGGCGTGCCGCGAACACTGAAGCTTTCTTT.

The chain joins TRBV7-2 to TRBJ2-3; 10 bases fit TRBD2. Losses at the gene ends were 5 bases for V and 4 bases for J; bases not matched to a gene: 9. The CDR3 covers 16 residues. Germline values: CDR1 SGHTA, CDR2 FQGNSA. CDR3 sequence (DNA): TGTGCCAGCAGCCCCATATTTCTAGCGGGAGCAGATACGCAGTATTTT. Translation: CASSPIFLAGADTQYF.

The CDR3 DNA is TGTGCCAGCAGCGCGTCTGGCGGGGCAGATCAGCCCCAGCATTTT. This gives the protein CASSASGGADQPQHF. This chain connects TRBV2 to TRBJ1-5, with D perhaps matching TRBD1 (5 bases). Deletions cut 6 bases from V and 5 bases from J, with 17 bases between. Germline V gives CDR1 SNHLY, CDR2 FYNNEI. The CDR3 consists of 15 residues.

The V and J genes are TRBV5-1 and TRBJ2-3; 10 nucleotides align to TRBD2. Germline trimming cut 4 bases from V and 1 base from J; bases unmatched to any gene: 6. Germline-derived CDR1 and CDR2 are SGHRS and YFSETQ. The CDR3 spans 16 residues. The CDR3 nucleotides are TGCGCCAGCAGCATCCTAGCGGGAGTAGGCACAGATACGCAGTATTTT. It codes for CASSILAGVGTDTQYF.